Included here is one TCR beta chain sequence, with context. What it binds is not known. The data were taken from a study of cytomegalovirus exposure and HLA in healthy donors. Whole-study findings and limits: About 150 TCR beta chains were listed as cytomegalovirus-associated.

This CDR3 contains 14 residues. With V trimmed by 5 bases and J by 5 bases, 9 bases remained unmatched. Germline-derived CDR1 and CDR2 are SEHNR and FQNEAQ (reference sequence). The PCR made use of 60 Vbeta and 13 Jbeta primers. The protocol was immunoSEQ multiplex PCR, while the TCRdb copy is restricted to in-frame clones and leaves out a portion. The sample yields a few hundred thousand clones, about four fifths seen once. V usage is TRBV7-9 and J usage is TRBJ2-7; the match to TRBD1 covers 7 bases. The sequenced material came from PBMCs. This TCR was recovered from a girl aged 2-15 years in good health and CMV-seronegative. The CDR3 DNA is TGTGCCAGCAGCCTAACAGGGGAATCGGACGAGCAGTACTTC. It yields the protein CASSLTGESDEQYF.